This T cell receptor beta chain was retrieved from a study of blood T cell repertoires in COVID-19. The junction had 12 bases not matched to a gene; V was cut back by 4 bases and J by 6 bases. The CDR3 runs 17 residues. Germline lookup yields CDR1 SGHDT and CDR2 YYEEEE. The protocol was immunoSEQ multiplex PCR, while the TCRdb copy is restricted to in-frame clones and leaves out a portion. This table has 95,000 to 150,000 clones, 60% to 85% appearing once. The genes are TRBV5-6 and TRBJ1-6; TRBD1 matches 8 bases. Sequenced: peripheral blood. The sequence was obtained from a human donor with acute or convalescent COVID-19. The donor label of this sample is uncertain. CDR3 coding DNA: TGTGCCAGCAGCCCGGCCCCCACAGGGGGTGGTAATTCACCCCTCCACTTT. Protein: CASSPAPTGGGNSPLHF.